The text below deals with one T cell receptor beta chain. As yet, its antigen is unknown. The data are from a study of OX40 agonist ivuxolimab in advanced cancers. Whole-study context: Subjects had a mean age of approximately 60 years, with a range of roughly 23 to 79; just over 80% were male.

Study conclusions and caveats: The work left the antigen specificity of expanded peripheral T cells undetermined. Compared with CD4+, CD8+ T cells on average had more expanded clones.

Produced via immunoSEQ multiplex PCR; TCRdb's table is partial and in-frame only. The data hold around 72,000 clones, with approximately 80% observed a single time. The ends were cut back, 1 base at V and 4 bases at J, with 19 bases in the middle. The CDR3 has 17 amino acids. Germline lookup yields CDR1 MNHNS and CDR2 SASEGT. This chain uses TRBV6-1 with TRBJ1-2; no definite D call. The sequence was obtained from an adult with an advanced solid tumor such as melanoma, head and neck, liver or kidney cancer. The specimen was CD4+ or CD8+ T cells sorted from blood, collected in a trial of the OX40 agonist ivuxolimab. CDR3 loop: CASSEDLRAAESYGYTF. The CDR3 DNA reads TGTGCCAGCAGTGAAGACTTGAGGGCGGCGGAATCCTATGGCTACACCTTC.